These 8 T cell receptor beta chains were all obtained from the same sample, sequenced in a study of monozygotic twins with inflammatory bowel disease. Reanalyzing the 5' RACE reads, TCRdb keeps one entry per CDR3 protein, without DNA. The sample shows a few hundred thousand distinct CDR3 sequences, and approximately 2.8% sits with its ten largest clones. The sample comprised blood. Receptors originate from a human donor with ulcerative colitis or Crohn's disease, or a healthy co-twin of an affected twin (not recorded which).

The CDR3 loop reads CSARELAGVPYNEQFF. This chain connects TRBV20-1 to TRBJ2-1; as DNA is missing, the TRBD1 call by TCRdb cannot be tested. Germline CDR1 is DFQATT and CDR2 is SNEGSKA (reference sequence). The CDR3 covers 16 residues.

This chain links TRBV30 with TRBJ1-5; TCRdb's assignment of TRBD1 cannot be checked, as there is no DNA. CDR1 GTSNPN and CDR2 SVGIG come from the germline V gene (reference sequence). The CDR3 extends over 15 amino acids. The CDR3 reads CAWSPQGISNQPQHF.

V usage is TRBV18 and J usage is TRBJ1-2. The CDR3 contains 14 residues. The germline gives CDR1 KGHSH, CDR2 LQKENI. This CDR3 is CASSPPSGLRLDTF.

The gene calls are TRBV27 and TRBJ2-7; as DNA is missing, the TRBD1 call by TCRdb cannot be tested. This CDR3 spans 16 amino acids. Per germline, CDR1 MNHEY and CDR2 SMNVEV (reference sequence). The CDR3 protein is CASSPSRGQETYEQYF.

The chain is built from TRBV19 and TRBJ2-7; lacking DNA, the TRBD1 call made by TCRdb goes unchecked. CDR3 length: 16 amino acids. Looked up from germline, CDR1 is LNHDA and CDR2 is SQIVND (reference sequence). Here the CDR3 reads CASSPSGGPNTYEQYF.

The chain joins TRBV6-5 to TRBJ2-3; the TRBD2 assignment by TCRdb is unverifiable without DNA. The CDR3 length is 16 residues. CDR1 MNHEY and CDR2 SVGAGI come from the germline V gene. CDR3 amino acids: CASSYSSLARTDTQYF.

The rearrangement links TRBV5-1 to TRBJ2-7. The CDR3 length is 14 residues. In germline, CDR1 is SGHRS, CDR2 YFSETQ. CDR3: CASSLEASFYEQYF.

The CDR3 loop reads CASSLRAHEQFF. This sequence joins TRBV5-1 and TRBJ2-1; TCRdb selects TRBD2, and the lack of DNA leaves this call unchecked. This CDR3 has 12 residues. CDR1 SGHRS and CDR2 YFSETQ come from the germline V gene.